Shown below are 30 T cell receptor beta chains from a single sample sequenced in a study of OX40 agonist ivuxolimab in advanced cancers. Profiled with immunoSEQ multiplex PCR; TCRdb holds only in-frame clones, not every one. Among 97,000 or so clones listed, nearly 90% were seen once. Source: CD4+ or CD8+ T cells sorted from blood, taken in a trial of the OX40 agonist ivuxolimab. These receptors all stem from an adult with an advanced solid tumor such as melanoma, head and neck, liver or kidney cancer.

The chain is built from TRBV5-6 and TRBJ2-1; either TRBD1 or TRBD2 may fit D (5 bases each). V lost 0 bases, J lost 4 bases, and 14 bases lay in between. Germline CDR1 reads SGHDT; CDR2 reads YYEEEE. The CDR3 is 16 residues long. Here the CDR3 DNA reads TGTGCCAGCAGCTTGGTCCGGGGACCCCCGTACAATGAGCAGTTCTTC. Translated: CASSLVRGPPYNEQFF.

The rearrangement links TRBV7-2 to TRBJ1-2, with 9 positions matching TRBD1. This CDR3 comprises 14 residues. With 5 bases clipped from V and 9 bases from J, the junction kept 10 bases outside the gene matches. The germline V gene encodes CDR1 SGHTA and CDR2 FQGNSA. The CDR3 here is CASSVPGQGSSYTF. Written as DNA, the CDR3 is TGTGCCAGCAGCGTACCAGGACAGGGGAGCAGCTACACCTTC.

CDR3 coding DNA: TGTGCCATTTCGGACAGGGGATTTAACCAGCCCCAGCATTTT. Translated, it gives CAISDRGFNQPQHF. This chain uses TRBV2 with TRBJ1-5; the match to TRBD1 covers 9 bases. The CDR3 sequence is 14 residues long. J gave up 7 bases and V 10 bases, and 11 bases lay outside the gene matches. Per germline, CDR1 SNHLY and CDR2 FYNNEI.

This sequence joins TRBV5-1 and TRBJ2-1; possibly TRBD2 for D (6 bases). The length of the CDR3 is 14 residues. Germline values: CDR1 SGHRS, CDR2 YFSETQ. V lost 5 bases, J lost 7 bases, and 16 bases lay in between. In DNA form, the CDR3 reads TGCGCCAGCAGAACCGGGGGTGGATCGAATGAGCAGTTCTTC. It yields the protein CASRTGGGSNEQFF.

The CDR3 sequence is CSASGGDGYTF. In DNA, the CDR3 is TGCAGTGCTAGTGGCGGGGATGGCTACACCTTC. The rearrangement joins TRBV20-1 to TRBJ1-2; D gene uncertain. Germline loops: CDR1 DFQATT, CDR2 SNEGSKA (reference sequence). The CDR3 has 11 residues. V gave up 3 bases and J gave up 6 bases, with 8 bases separating them.

The rearrangement links TRBV19 to TRBJ2-1; TRBD2 aligns across 7 bases. Germline V gene sequence: CDR1 LNHDA, CDR2 SQIVND (reference sequence). The CDR3 runs to 15 residues. The ends lost 1 base at V and 7 bases at J; junction bases unmatched: 7. DNA for the CDR3: TGTGCCAGTAGTATAGTGGGGGTTAGCGGGAATGAGCAGTTCTTC. It codes for CASSIVGVSGNEQFF.

J is TRBJ2-2 and V is TRBV28; D not resolved. Deletions cut 2 bases from V and 1 base from J, with 8 bases between. This CDR3 has 15 residues. CDR1 and CDR2 from the germline V gene are MDHEN and SYDVKM. The CDR3 DNA follows: TGTGCCAGCAGTTTAGGCGGAGTGAACACCGGGGAGCTGTTTTTT. Its translation: CASSLGGVNTGELFF.

The chain recombines TRBV19 with TRBJ2-7, with 8 nucleotides matching TRBD2. The V gene's germline CDR1 is LNHDA and CDR2 SQIVND (reference sequence). This CDR3 is built from 17 residues. With V trimmed by 5 bases and J by 1 base, 13 bases remained unmatched. Here the CDR3 reads CASSPGRASGLSYEQYF. CDR3 nucleotides: TGTGCCAGTAGTCCCGGGAGGGCTAGCGGATTATCCTACGAGCAGTACTTC.

The rearrangement links TRBV4-1 to TRBJ1-4; 10 bases are a match to TRBD1. Losses at the gene ends were 5 bases for V and 4 bases for J; bases not matched to a gene: 10. Germline V gene sequence: CDR1 MGHRA, CDR2 YSYEKL. The CDR3 contains 17 residues. DNA of the CDR3: TGCGCCAGCAGCATGACAGGGGGCAGACGGGTTAATGAAAAACTGTTTTTT. Protein: CASSMTGGRRVNEKLFF.

This sequence joins TRBV27 and TRBJ1-1, with TRBD1 matching 10 bases. This CDR3 is 14 amino acids long. The germline CDR1 and CDR2 sequences are MNHEY and SMNVEV (reference sequence). The V segment lost 6 bases and the J segment 11 bases; nucleotides outside the gene matches: 12. The CDR3, as DNA: TGTGCCAGCAGCTATATACCGGGACAGGGGAAGGCTTTCTTT. Its translation: CASSYIPGQGKAFF.

The CDR3: CASLAGGRSSYNEQFF. In DNA form, the CDR3 reads TGTGCCAGTTTGGCGGGAGGACGAAGCTCCTACAATGAGCAGTTCTTC. This rearrangement joins TRBV19 to TRBJ2-1, with 8 bases matching TRBD2. This CDR3 has 16 amino acids. The germline V gene encodes CDR1 LNHDA and CDR2 SQIVND (reference sequence). The V and J ends lost 8 bases and 0 bases, in that order; junction bases with no gene match: 9.

CDR3 region: CASSLDRGPGEKLFF. Here the CDR3 DNA reads TGTGCCAGCAGTTTGGACAGGGGGCCAGGTGAAAAACTGTTTTTT. The rearrangement joins TRBV6-1 to TRBJ1-4, with 11 bases fitting TRBD1. Germline V gene data show CDR1 as MNHNS and CDR2 as SASEGT. After removal of 5 bases from V and 7 bases from J, the junction contained 6 bases not matched to a gene. CDR3 length equals 15 residues.

V gene TRBV7-2 combines with J gene TRBJ2-5, with 10 bases identical to TRBD1. Germline V gives CDR1 SGHTA, CDR2 FQGNSA. After removal of 1 base from V and 3 bases from J, the junction contained 2 bases not matched to a gene. This CDR3 has 15 amino acids. The CDR3 here is CASSLVGTGEETQYF. The CDR3 region has the DNA TGTGCCAGCAGCTTAGTTGGGACAGGGGAAGAGACCCAGTACTTC.

The chain uses TRBV5-8 and TRBJ1-6; D gene uncertain. The CDR3 has 15 amino acids. Germline V gene sequence: CDR1 SGHTS, CDR2 YDEGEE. The V gene lost 1 base and the J gene lost 9 bases, with 14 bases spanning the gap. As DNA, the CDR3 is TGTGCCAGCAGCTTGATTGGGAGATCAGGTTCACCCCTCCACTTT. It yields the protein CASSLIGRSGSPLHF.

The chain is built from TRBV7-2 and TRBJ2-4, with a tentative D call TRBD2 (7 bases). CDR3 length: 15 amino acids. Trimming left V 5 bases short and J 0 bases short, with 11 bases between. Germline loops: CDR1 SGHTA, CDR2 FQGNSA. CDR3 region: CASSHGGLAKNIQYF. Here the CDR3 DNA reads TGTGCCAGCAGCCACGGGGGGCTAGCCAAAAACATTCAGTACTTC.

The V and J genes are TRBV5-1 and TRBJ1-2; D possibly corresponds to TRBD1 (6 bases). The CDR3 sequence is 15 residues long. V lost 3 bases and J lost 8, with 20 bases in between. Germline CDR1 SGHRS, CDR2 YFSETQ. The CDR3 protein is CASSSEAVGGYGYTF. The DNA of the CDR3 is TGCGCCAGCAGCTCTGAGGCCGTAGGGGGTTACGGCTACACCTTC. Full variable domain (outside the CDR3, taken from reference TRBV5-1 and TRBJ1-2): KAGVTQTPRYLIKTRGQQVTLSCSPISGHRSVSWYQQTPGQGLQFLFEYFSETQRNKGNFPGRFSGRQFSNSRSEMNVSTLELGDSALYLCASSSEAVGGYGYTFGSGTRLTVV.

The rearrangement uses TRBV5-1 and TRBJ2-5; TRBD1 agrees at 10 bases. The J call is doubtful: the DNA matches TRBJ2-7 better. This CDR3 spans 15 amino acids. Germline lookup yields CDR1 SGHRS and CDR2 YFSETQ. This chain's CDR3 is CASSMGTGATYEQYF. CDR3 sequence (DNA): TGCGCCAGCAGTATGGGGACAGGGGCTACCTACGAGCAGTACTTC.

This clone was found a few times. The rearrangement links TRBV6-1 to TRBJ1-5; weak D call: TRBD1 (6 bases). Germline V gene data show CDR1 as MNHNS and CDR2 as SASEGT. V was clipped by 5 bases and J by 1 base, with 6 bases between them. The CDR3 covers 13 residues. CDR3 DNA sequence: TGTGCCAGCAGTAGGGGGAGCAATCAGCCCCAGCATTTT. As protein: CASSRGSNQPQHF.

This sequence joins TRBV6-1 and TRBJ1-2; TRBD1 aligns across 8 bases. The CDR3 loop spans 14 amino acids. Germline CDR1 reads MNHNS; CDR2 reads SASEGT. With 7 bases clipped from V and 0 bases from J, the junction kept 4 bases outside the gene matches. CDR3 in amino acids: CASKRTGTNYGYTF. CDR3 nucleotide sequence: TGTGCCAGCAAGAGGACAGGGACTAACTATGGCTACACCTTC.

This clone was seen once. V is TRBV19 and J is TRBJ1-1, with a weak D call TRBD1 (6 bases). This CDR3 has 14 residues. The germline V and J ends were trimmed by 8 bases and 1 base, with 14 bases remaining between them. Looked up from germline, CDR1 is LNHDA and CDR2 is SQIVND (reference sequence). CDR3 DNA sequence: TGTGCCAGTCTCCCCGGGACACCGAACACTGAAGCTTTCTTT. Its protein product is CASLPGTPNTEAFF. The entire variable domain, with the rest obtained from reference TRBV19 and TRBJ1-1, is as follows: DGGITQSPKYLFRKEGQNVTLSCEQNLNHDAMYWYRQDPGQGLRLIYYSQIVNDFQKGDIAEGYSVSREKKESFPLTVTSAQKNPTAFYLCASLPGTPNTEAFFGQGTRLTVV.

V usage is TRBV11-2 and J usage is TRBJ2-3; 8 bases are a match to TRBD1. Germline V CDR1 and CDR2: SGHAT, FQNNGV. The CDR3 runs to 16 residues. Losses at the gene ends were 3 bases for V and 0 bases for J; bases not matched to a gene: 5. The DNA of the CDR3 is TGTGCCAGCAGCTTCGGGACAGGACTGAGCACAGATACGCAGTATTTT. Translation: CASSFGTGLSTDTQYF.

The chain couples TRBV6-6 to TRBJ1-1; 7 bases map to TRBD1. J was trimmed by 6 bases and V by 5 bases; bases with no gene match: 9. The length of the CDR3 is 14 residues. Germline CDR1 reads MNHNY; CDR2 reads SVGAGI (reference sequence). The CDR3 DNA follows: TGTGCCAGCAGTCCCGACAGGGTTTTAGCTGAAGCTTTCTTT. Protein sequence: CASSPDRVLAEAFF.

This clone was counted once. V usage is TRBV9 and J usage is TRBJ2-7; D remains unclear. CDR1 is SGDLS, CDR2 YYNGEE, per germline. V gave up 0 bases and J gave up 6 bases, with 10 bases separating them. The CDR3 is 13 amino acids. CDR3 sequence reads: CASSVGVLSEQYF. In DNA form, the CDR3 reads TGTGCCAGCAGCGTAGGAGTCCTCTCCGAGCAGTACTTC. Full variable domain (rest looked up from reference TRBV9 and TRBJ2-7): DSGVTQTPKHLITATGQRVTLRCSPRSGDLSVYWYQQSLDQGLQFLIQYYNGEERAKGNILERFSAQQFPDLHSELNLSSLELGDSALYFCASSVGVLSEQYFGPGTRLTVT.

Of note for this clone: At the DNA level, this CDR3 is encoded by other sequences in the same sample as well. The rearrangement links TRBV5-1 to TRBJ2-3, with 9 nucleotides matching TRBD2. This CDR3 has 14 residues. V gave up 5 bases and J gave up 3 bases; unmatched junction bases: 4. Germline values: CDR1 SGHRS, CDR2 YFSETQ. This CDR3 reads CASSISGGTDTQYF. Here the CDR3 DNA reads TGCGCCAGCAGTATCAGCGGGGGGACAGATACGCAGTATTTT. Full variable domain (missing parts from reference TRBV5-1 and TRBJ2-3): KAGVTQTPRYLIKTRGQQVTLSCSPISGHRSVSWYQQTPGQGLQFLFEYFSETQRNKGNFPGRFSGRQFSNSRSEMNVSTLELGDSALYLCASSISGGTDTQYFGPGTRLTVL.

The chain combines TRBV15 with TRBJ2-2; tentative D call: TRBD2 (6 bases). The CDR3 extends over 14 amino acids. Germline V CDR1 and CDR2: LNHNV, YYDKDF (reference sequence). The germline V and J ends were trimmed by 5 bases and 3 bases, with 10 bases remaining between them. For the CDR3, the DNA is TGTGCCACCAGCGGGGGACTTTACACCGGGGAGCTGTTTTTT. The encoded protein is CATSGGLYTGELFF. The full variable domain, completed using reference TRBV15 and TRBJ2-2, is DAMVIQNPRYQVTQFGKPVTLSCSQTLNHNVMYWYQQKSSQAPKLLFHYYDKDFNNEADTPDNFQSRRPNTSFCFLDIRSPGLGDTAMYLCATSGGLYTGELFFGEGSRLTVL.

This clone was picked up a small number of times. This chain joins TRBV19 and TRBJ2-2; TRBD1 agrees at 8 bases. Germline V gives CDR1 LNHDA, CDR2 SQIVND (reference sequence). Unmatched junction bases numbered 8, after V lost 3 bases and J lost 8 bases. The CDR3 has 15 amino acids. CDR3 sequence reads: CASSIRQGRRGELFF. CDR3 nucleotides: TGTGCCAGTAGTATTAGACAGGGGAGAAGAGGGGAGCTGTTTTTT.

This chain uses TRBV7-2 with TRBJ2-3; 11 bases agree with TRBD2. This CDR3 comprises 16 residues. Germline CDR1 is SGHTA and CDR2 is FQGNSA. V trimming: 4 bases; J trimming: 1 base; junction bases outside the gene matches: 4. The CDR3 coding sequence is TGTGCCAGCAGCTCAGGTAGCGGGGGGGGCACAGATACGCAGTATTTT. It is translated as CASSSGSGGGTDTQYF.

Only one count was recorded for this clone. The V gene is TRBV11-2, the J gene TRBJ2-1; 12 nucleotides agree with TRBD2. Germline assignment: CDR1 SGHAT and CDR2 FQNNGV. V was pared by 5 bases and J by 8 bases, with 13 bases of the junction left unmatched. The length of the CDR3 is 17 residues. The CDR3 DNA follows: TGTGCCAGCAGCCGTAGACTAGCGGGAGTTGAGGAGGATGAGCAGTTCTTC. This encodes CASSRRLAGVEEDEQFF.

The genes are TRBV7-2 and TRBJ2-5; 14 bases line up with TRBD2. Germline-derived CDR1 and CDR2 are SGHTA and FQGNSA. This CDR3 is 19 amino acids long. V shed 0 bases and J 4 bases; nucleotides not matched to a gene: 10. The DNA for the CDR3 is TGTGCCAGCAGCTTAGCCTTCGGGACTAGCGGGGGTGGAGCAGAGACCCAGTACTTC. The encoded protein is CASSLAFGTSGGGAETQYF.

The rearrangement links TRBV7-6 to TRBJ2-2, with 13 positions matching TRBD2. The V and J ends lost 11 bases and 3 bases, in that order; junction bases with no gene match: 6. This CDR3 is 15 amino acids long. CDR1 and CDR2 from the germline V gene are SGHVS and FNYEAQ. Here the CDR3 reads CAGTSGISHTGELFF. In DNA form, the CDR3 reads TGTGCCGGGACTAGCGGGATTTCTCACACCGGGGAGCTGTTTTTT. Full variable domain (outside the CDR3, taken from reference TRBV7-6 and TRBJ2-2): GAGVSQSPRYKVTKRGQDVALRCDPISGHVSLYWYRQALGQGPEFLTYFNYEAQQDKSGLPNDRFSAERPEGSISTLTIQRTEQRDSAMYRCAGTSGISHTGELFFGEGSRLTVL.